This entry features one T cell receptor beta chain sequence. What it binds is unknown. The germline gives CDR1 KGHSH, CDR2 LQKENI. The CDR3 is 16 amino acids. J gave up 7 bases and V 3 bases, and 7 bases lay outside the gene matches. The source of the sample is a study of beta chain features in type 1 diabetes. Isolated RNA was reverse transcribed in full, so expressed TCRB transcripts were sequenced. The table came from immunoSEQ multiplex PCR; TCRdb's copy has only in-frame clones and leaves some out. In the table there are roughly 340,000 clones, 13% of which are singletons. General study points: The study found moderately but significantly shorter TCRB CDR3s in all four CD4+ subsets of Type 1 diabetes patients. High-TCR-expressing cells could be over-represented by cDNA sequencing.

The sequencing input was naive CD4+ T cells from blood. The chain employs TRBV18 and TRBJ1-5, with 12 nucleotides matching TRBD1. The sequence was collected from a woman between 18 and 29 years old with type 1 diabetes. The CDR3 sequence: CASSPPGQGAYQPQHF. The CDR3 DNA is TGTGCCAGCTCACCTCCGGGACAGGGGGCTTACCAGCCCCAGCATTTT.